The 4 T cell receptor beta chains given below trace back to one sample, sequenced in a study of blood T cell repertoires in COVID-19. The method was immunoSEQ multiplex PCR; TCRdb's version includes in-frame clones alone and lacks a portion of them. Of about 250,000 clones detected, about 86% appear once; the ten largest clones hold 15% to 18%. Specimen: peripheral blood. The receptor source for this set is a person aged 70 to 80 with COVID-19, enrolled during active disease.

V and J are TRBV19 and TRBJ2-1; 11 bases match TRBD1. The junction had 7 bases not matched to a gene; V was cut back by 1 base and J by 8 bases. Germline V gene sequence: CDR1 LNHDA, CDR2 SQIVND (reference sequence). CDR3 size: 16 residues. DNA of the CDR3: TGTGCCAGTAGTATAGGGATCGGACAGGGGGCGGATGAGCAGTTCTTC. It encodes CASSIGIGQGADEQFF.

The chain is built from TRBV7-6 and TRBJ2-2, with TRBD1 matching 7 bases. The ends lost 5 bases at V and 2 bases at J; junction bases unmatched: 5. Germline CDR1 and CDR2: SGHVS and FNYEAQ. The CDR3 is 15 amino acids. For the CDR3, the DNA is TGTGCCAGCAGCCCCAGGACAGGAAACACCGGGGAGCTGTTTTTT. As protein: CASSPRTGNTGELFF.

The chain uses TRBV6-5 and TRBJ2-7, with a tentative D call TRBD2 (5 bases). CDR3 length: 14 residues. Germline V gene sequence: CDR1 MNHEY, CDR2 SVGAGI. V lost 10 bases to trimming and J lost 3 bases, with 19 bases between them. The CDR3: CATSGPGNYYEQYF. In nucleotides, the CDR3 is TGTGCCACCTCTGGCCCGGGAAATTACTACGAGCAGTACTTC.

CDR3: CASSPSDRESGELFF. CDR3 nucleotides: TGTGCCAGCAGCCCCTCGGACAGGGAGAGTGGGGAGCTGTTTTTT. The chain couples TRBV5-4 to TRBJ2-2; 8 nucleotides match TRBD1. V shed 4 bases and J 8 bases; nucleotides not matched to a gene: 10. Germline CDR1 is SGHNT and CDR2 is YYREEE (reference sequence). The CDR3 covers 15 residues.